This T cell receptor (beta chain) was identified during a study of T cells in Graves' hyperthyroidism and ophthalmopathy (dated by TCRdb to between 2018 and 2020). Study-level background: Peripheral blood samples were taken at the time of initial diagnosis, prior to any treatment. TCR V-J signatures able to tell the groups apart were searched for in a discovery cohort of 100 or so patients, of whom 40 to 45 had Graves' ophthalmopathy and about 60 had stable Graves' hyperthyroidism. An independent validation cohort of around 19 hyperthyroidism patients and 17 patients who later progressed to ophthalmopathy tested prospective prediction of ophthalmopathy. The approximately 100 discovery patients were randomly split 7:3 into training and test sets. The study also compared thyroid tissue and blood T-cell repertoires from several Graves' hyperthyroidism patients. After sampling, hyperthyroidism patients received methimazole starting at 30 mg daily, and ophthalmopathy patients received high-dose intravenous methylprednisolone. According to the paper, TCR Vbeta CDR3 sequencing was carried out on some 130 peripheral blood samples, which came from around 43 ophthalmopathy, approximately 72 hyperthyroidism and roughly 17 progressor patients. On the study overall, not on this receptor specifically: Most expanded thyroid clonotypes (frequency above 0.001) were also detected in blood, a finding suggesting that blood repertoires may reflect thyroid immune responses. Sample size was not statistically predetermined, and investigators were not blinded to group allocation. A 13 V-J signature model separated ophthalmopathy from stable hyperthyroidism, with about 88% sensitivity and 81.08% specificity in cross-validation and 80%/75% in testing. In validation, the model predicted progression to ophthalmopathy a median of about 6.5 months before onset, with about 71% sensitivity and 72.22% specificity.

Amplification of TCR beta CDR3 regions was carried out from RNA transcripts. The TCR CDR3 was subjected to a first round of RT-PCR using the HTBI primer set and the Qiagen OneStep RT-PCR kit. Libraries were constructed in a second round of multiplex PCR, after which size selection and purification were carried out. Sequencing of the libraries was done on an Illumina HiSeq2000 using paired-end 100 bp reads. The study's processing was this. SOAPnuke was used to process the raw data, with reads discarded if the reads contained adapters or uncalled bases, had a mean Phred below 15, or lacked an exact constant-primer or identifier match. COPE v1.2.5 was used to merge the high-quality paired reads, and each unique nucleotide sequence was defined as a clonotype. Clonotypes were aligned to IMGT TRBV, TRBD and TRBJ reference segments using MiTCR v1.1. Analysis was restricted to V-J combinations with a frequency above 0.0001, which covered roughly 99% of repertoires. The TCS score was defined as the ratio of F50 (clonal expansion) to E x V (chaos), calculated using BLOSUM62-based TCRdist between CDR3 peptides within each V-J. Welch's t-statistics and random forest reduced fewer than 600 V-J features to fewer than 15, which were used in a naive Bayes classifier (R e1071). The raw public reads went through TCRdb reprocessing: fastp at Q25, MiXCR clone calling, in-frame beta chains kept. Merged by CDR3 protein, the rows form single entries marked with the most common genes and DNA. TCRdb, not the original authors, processed these V and J calls. This sample comprises around 690,000 distinct CDR3 sequences, 20% of them detected only once. The ten largest account for about 34% of the sample.

Ophthalmopathy patients had moderately to severely active disease, with a Clinical Activity Score of 3 or more, a NOSPECS grade of 4 or more, and a disease duration of less than 3 months. Any patient with an uncontrolled infection, another autoimmune disease, pregnancy or lactation was excluded. Diagnoses relied on clinical symptoms, serum thyroxine and TRAb, thyroid ultrasound and orbital computed tomography. PBMCs were separated from roughly 9.6 ml of fresh peripheral blood using Ficoll-Paque density gradient centrifugation. Total RNA was extracted using Trizol reagent, and RNA quality was assessed on an Agilent 2100 Bioanalyzer. This clonotype appeared many times. The antigen it binds to is not known. No base quality values were provided; no much bigger clone lies one nucleotide off. The junction shows trimming of 3 bases on V and 4 bases on J, plus 9 bases between the germline ends. CDR1 and CDR2 are read off the germline V gene (reference sequence) as DFQATT and SNEGSKA. Reading from cysteine to phenylalanine, the CDR3 counts 12 amino acids. Of the read, only the CDR3 DNA is kept; its 36 bases are in frame from base 1.

The chain joins TRBV20-1 to TRBJ1-1, with no confident D gene call. The clonotype originates from a man in his thirties or forties with Graves' ophthalmopathy. The specimen was blood. The DNA sequence follows: TGCAGTGCTAGCGTCCGCGCCACTGAAGCTTTCTTT. Its protein is CSASVRATEAFF.